This T cell receptor beta chain was captured by sequencing in a study of blood T cell repertoires in COVID-19. For the study at large: Donors in the United States, Italy and Spain gave samples during acute or convalescent COVID-19. T cells, B-cell-depleted T cells, or PBMCs supplied cDNA or gDNA.

Study processing details: For nucleated cells, counts were estimated from reference gene primer amplification. The data were produced by immunoSEQ multiplex PCR, yet TCRdb's version contains in-frame clones alone and is incomplete. D and trimming were read from the DNA, whereas the V and J calls and clone size are those reported in that table. This table holds about 160,000 clones, approximately 84% found once. The CDR3 extends over 13 amino acids. Germline V gene lookup returns CDR1 LNHNV and CDR2 YYDKDF (reference sequence). V dropped 5 bases and J dropped 7 bases, with 12 bases sitting between them.

The rearrangement links TRBV15 to TRBJ1-5, with unresolved D. This sequence originates from a man aged 35 to 55 with acute or convalescent COVID-19. The specimen was peripheral blood. The CDR3 spells CATSAERKQPQHF. In DNA, the CDR3 is TGTGCCACCAGCGCGGAACGTAAGCAGCCCCAGCATTTT.